The 15 T cell receptor beta chains below come from one sample, sequenced in a study of blood T cell repertoires in COVID-19. Sequencing used immunoSEQ multiplex PCR; TCRdb keeps in-frame clones, though not all of them. The data hold about 150,000 clones, with 84% observed a single time. Sequencing was performed on peripheral blood. These TCRs come from a human donor in a cohort sampled during active COVID-19.

V gene TRBV7-2 combines with J gene TRBJ2-3, with 7 bases aligning to TRBD2. This CDR3 comprises 12 residues. Germline V gene lookup returns CDR1 SGHTA and CDR2 FQGNSA. V shed 8 bases and J 13 bases; nucleotides not matched to a gene: 12. Here the CDR3 DNA reads TGTGCCAGCGGCGGAATGGGGGGGAATGAGTATTTT. Translating it yields CASGGMGGNEYF.

This clone was detected only once. In DNA form, the CDR3 reads TGCGCCAGCAGCTGGGGACTAGCGGGGGGGCCGGACACCGGGGAGCTGTTTTTT. Its translation is CASSWGLAGGPDTGELFF. The chain recombines TRBV5-1 with TRBJ2-2; 16 nucleotides line up with TRBD2. The V segment lost 3 bases and the J segment 3 bases; nucleotides outside the gene matches: 5. CDR3 size: 18 residues. From germline, CDR1 is SGHRS and CDR2 YFSETQ.

The chain combines TRBV11-3 with TRBJ1-1, with a possible D match to TRBD1 (6 bases). The CDR3 covers 13 residues. The V and J ends lost 7 bases and 5 bases respectively, with 14 bases between them. Germline CDR1 reads SGHNT; CDR2 reads YENEEA. CDR3 loop: CASNTGSGTEAFF. The DNA of the CDR3 is TGTGCCAGCAACACAGGGTCGGGAACTGAAGCTTTCTTT. Drawing the rest from reference TRBV11-3 and TRBJ1-1, the complete variable domain is EAGVVQSPRYKIIEKKQPVAFWCNPISGHNTLYWYLQNLGQGPELLIRYENEEAVDDSQLPKDRFSAERLKGVDSTLKIQPAELGDSAVYLCASNTGSGTEAFFGQGTRLTVV.

The chain uses TRBV15 and TRBJ2-3; 13 nucleotides agree with TRBD2. With V trimmed by 8 bases and J by 4 bases, 9 bases remained unmatched. The V gene's germline CDR1 is LNHNV and CDR2 YYDKDF (reference sequence). The CDR3 sequence is 16 residues long. The CDR3 region has the DNA TGTGCCACCTCACCGGGACTAGCGGGGAGCGCAGATACGCAGTATTTT. Residues: CATSPGLAGSADTQYF.

This chain connects TRBV10-3 to TRBJ2-5; 7 bases align to TRBD1. The CDR3 extends over 14 amino acids. Per the germline V gene, CDR1 is ENHRY and CDR2 is SYGVKD. Trimming took 7 bases from V and 5 from J; bases not matched to a gene: 10. The CDR3 nucleotides are TGTGCCATCACCGACGACAGGGTTGGGGAGACCCAGTACTTC. Amino acids: CAITDDRVGETQYF.

This clone appeared a single time. This chain links TRBV2 with TRBJ2-2, with D possibly being TRBD2 (6 bases). The CDR3 contains 16 residues. Between the trimmed V and J ends, which lost 5 bases and 3 bases, there was a span of 16 bases. The germline gives CDR1 SNHLY, CDR2 FYNNEI. The CDR3 DNA follows: TGTGCCAGCAGTCCACCTAGCGCAACAGACACCGGGGAGCTGTTTTTT. It codes for CASSPPSATDTGELFF.

The chain carries TRBV12-3 or TRBV12-4 and TRBJ2-7; D remains ambiguous. V was pared by 5 bases and J by 1 base, with 6 bases between. The CDR3 spans 12 residues. CDR3 residues: CASSGLSYEQYF. In DNA, the CDR3 is TGTGCCAGCAGTGGTCTATCCTACGAGCAGTACTTC.

The rearrangement joins TRBV19 to TRBJ1-1; 7 bases agree with TRBD1. CDR1 and CDR2 from the germline V gene are LNHDA and SQIVND (reference sequence). The CDR3 is made up of 17 amino acids. The V and J ends lost 8 bases and 0 bases, in that order; junction bases with no gene match: 15. CDR3 nucleotide sequence: TGTGCCAGTTCTACCTTTGCCGGGACAGCCCTGAACACTGAAGCTTTCTTT. Protein: CASSTFAGTALNTEAFF.

The chain links TRBV7-3 to TRBJ2-7; D gene uncertain. Germline CDR1 is SGHTA and CDR2 is FQGTGA. Deletions cut 5 bases from V and 6 bases from J, with 26 bases between. The CDR3 has 17 amino acids. CDR3 nucleotides: TGTGCCAGCAGCCCTTTACGCATACAGAGCCCAGTTCCCGAGCAGTACTTC. This translates into CASSPLRIQSPVPEQYF.

This clone has ten or more counts. The chain carries TRBV4-3 and TRBJ1-6; TRBD1 aligns across 8 bases. Unmatched junction bases numbered 6, after V lost 1 base and J lost 10 bases. CDR3 length: 15 residues. CDR1 and CDR2 from the germline V gene are LGHNA and YSLEER. CDR3 amino acids: CASSQGQGSESPLHF. The CDR3 DNA follows: TGCGCCAGCAGCCAAGGACAGGGGTCGGAATCACCCCTCCACTTT.

The chain links TRBV10-3 to TRBJ1-2; no firm D call. The V gene's germline CDR1 is ENHRY and CDR2 SYGVKD. There are 13 residues in the CDR3. V was pared by 11 bases and J by 0 bases, with 13 bases between. The CDR3 nucleotides are TGTGCCGTCACGGGAGGAGCTAACTATGGCTACACCTTC. It encodes CAVTGGANYGYTF.

The V gene is TRBV14, the J gene TRBJ1-1, with no clear D. Germline CDR1 and CDR2: SGHDN and FVKESK. The CDR3 contains 15 residues. V shed 1 base and J shed 0 bases, with 9 bases lying between them. The CDR3 nucleotides read TGTGCCAGCAGCCAAGTTACAGCCATGAACACTGAAGCTTTCTTT. Its protein is CASSQVTAMNTEAFF.

The chain recombines TRBV10-1 with TRBJ2-7; no firm D call. In germline, CDR1 is WNHNN, CDR2 SYGVQD (reference sequence). The CDR3 has 12 amino acids. V dropped 2 bases and J dropped 4 bases, with 6 bases sitting between them. Here the CDR3 reads CASSETGYEQYF. CDR3 DNA sequence: TGCGCCAGCAGTGAGACCGGGTACGAGCAGTACTTC.

The rearrangement links TRBV4-1 to TRBJ1-5; D call uncertain. This CDR3 contains 15 residues. Germline lookup yields CDR1 MGHRA and CDR2 YSYEKL. Deletions cut 0 bases from V and 2 bases from J, with 8 bases between. In DNA form, the CDR3 reads TGCGCCAGCAGCCAAGACCAAGAGGGCAATCAGCCCCAGCATTTT. Translated: CASSQDQEGNQPQHF.

The V and J genes are TRBV28 and TRBJ1-1; D not resolved. The CDR3 covers 13 residues. V gave up 6 bases and J gave up 7 bases, with 15 bases separating them. CDR1 and CDR2 (germline): MDHEN, SYDVKM. The CDR3 nucleotides read TGTGCCAGCAGCCTAGCGGCTTTTGGTGAAGCTTTCTTT. This translates into CASSLAAFGEAFF.